This passage covers 24 T cell receptor beta chains from one sample sequenced in a study of blood T cell repertoires in COVID-19. Clones were sequenced by immunoSEQ multiplex PCR, and TCRdb holds only the in-frame ones, with some missing. Here the sample spans 110,000 to 150,000 clones, more than 65% being singletons. Sequencing used peripheral blood. The source is a man aged 55 to 70 with active or convalescent COVID-19.

The chain employs TRBV6-2 or TRBV6-3 and TRBJ1-1, with D hard to call. There are 13 residues in the CDR3. V lost 4 bases and J lost 4, with 10 bases in between. Germline loops: CDR1 MNHEY, CDR2 SVGEGT. CDR3 in DNA: TGTGCCAGCAGTTTCTTCTCGGGCACTGAAGCTTTCTTT. Translating gives CASSFFSGTEAFF.

This chain uses TRBV9 with TRBJ2-7; D ambiguous. The germline V gene has CDR1 SGDLS and CDR2 YYNGEE. The V gene lost 0 bases and the J gene lost 5 bases, with 9 bases spanning the gap. The CDR3 sequence is 13 residues long. The CDR3 sequence: CASSVGASNEQYF. CDR3 nucleotide sequence: TGTGCCAGCAGCGTAGGGGCCAGCAACGAGCAGTACTTC.

The chain has TRBV12-3 or TRBV12-4 and TRBJ2-7, with 9 bases aligning to TRBD1. Losses at the gene ends were 6 bases for V and 3 bases for J; bases not matched to a gene: 3. CDR3 length: 13 amino acids. The DNA for the CDR3 is TGTGCCAGCAGGAAGGGACAGGGCTACGAGCAGTACTTC. This encodes CASRKGQGYEQYF.

With regard to this clone: This may come from a read error, since a much larger clone is one base off. V is TRBV4-1 and J is TRBJ1-1, with D possibly being TRBD1 (5 bases). The CDR3 has 13 amino acids. Germline V gene data show CDR1 as MGHRA and CDR2 as YSYEKL. Trimming took 0 bases from V and 3 from J, leaving 5 bases between them. The CDR3 region has the DNA TGCGCCAGCAGCCAAGACAGGGACACTGAAGCTTTCTTT. This encodes CASSQDRDTEAFF.

J is TRBJ2-5 and V is TRBV27; 9 bases align to TRBD2. Trimming cost V 2 bases and J 4 bases; bases outside gene matches: 5. Per the germline V gene, CDR1 is MNHEY and CDR2 is SMNVEV (reference sequence). CDR3 size: 15 residues. The CDR3 nucleotides are TGTGCCAGCAGTTTAGGCGGGAGGGCCGGAGAGACCCAGTACTTC. Amino acid sequence: CASSLGGRAGETQYF.

The chain has TRBV9 and TRBJ1-1; D may be TRBD1 (5 bases). Trimming left V 3 bases short and J 4 bases short, with 22 bases between. This CDR3 region has 17 residues. Germline V CDR1 and CDR2: SGDLS, YYNGEE. CDR3 coding DNA: TGTGCCAGCAGCGCCGATCCGTGGGGGGTCTGGGGCACTGAAGCTTTCTTT. Its protein product is CASSADPWGVWGTEAFF.

The gene calls are TRBV5-8 and TRBJ1-4; D gene uncertain. CDR3 length: 15 amino acids. The V gene's germline CDR1 is SGHTS and CDR2 YDEGEE. V lost 4 bases, J lost 1 base, and 11 bases lay in between. CDR3 coding DNA: TGTGCCAGCAGCGCAGAACAGAAAACTAATGAAAAACTGTTTTTT. Encoded protein: CASSAEQKTNEKLFF.

V gene TRBV27 combines with J gene TRBJ2-2, with TRBD2 matching 12 bases. V was clipped by 6 bases and J by 3 bases; unmatched bases: 11. The CDR3 spans 18 residues. CDR1 is MNHEY, CDR2 SMNVEV, per germline (reference sequence). The CDR3, as DNA: TGTGCCAGCAGAGGGTCTAGCGGGGGGGCCGTGTACACCGGGGAGCTGTTTTTT. Protein: CASRGSSGGAVYTGELFF.

This clone was picked up a small number of times. This chain joins TRBV5-6 and TRBJ2-5, with 10 bases matching TRBD2. Germline CDR1 reads SGHDT; CDR2 reads YYEEEE. The ends lost 4 bases at V and 5 bases at J; junction bases unmatched: 14. This CDR3 is 17 amino acids long. This chain's CDR3 is CASSPKFGSGRRETQYF. In nucleotides, the CDR3 is TGTGCCAGCAGCCCCAAGTTTGGTAGCGGGAGGCGGGAGACCCAGTACTTC.

J is TRBJ1-4 and V is TRBV6-5, with 7 bases identical to TRBD1. Germline V gives CDR1 MNHEY, CDR2 SVGAGI. V lost 9 bases to trimming and J lost 2 bases; unmatched junction nucleotides: 6. The CDR3 sequence is 14 residues long. The CDR3 DNA sequence: TGTGCCAGTAACCACAGGGGCACTAATGAAAAACTGTTTTTT. Its protein product is CASNHRGTNEKLFF.

The chain has TRBV3-1 (or the pseudogene TRBV3-2) and TRBJ1-5; 7 nucleotides align to TRBD1. CDR1 is LGHDT, CDR2 YNNKEL, per germline (reference sequence). J was trimmed by 3 bases and V by 4 bases; bases with no gene match: 6. CDR3 size: 15 residues. CDR3 sequence reads: CASSPQTGYNQPQHF. CDR3 DNA sequence: TGTGCCAGCAGCCCCCAGACAGGGTACAATCAGCCCCAGCATTTT.

This clone was recorded only once. The rearrangement uses TRBV5-1 and TRBJ2-3, with 8 bases that match TRBD2. CDR1 is SGHRS and CDR2 is YFSETQ in the germline V gene. V was pared by 0 bases and J by 5 bases, with 5 bases of the junction left unmatched. The CDR3 has 15 amino acids. CDR3 region: CASSLAAGGIDTQYF. The CDR3 DNA is TGCGCCAGCAGCTTGGCCGCGGGAGGAATAGATACGCAGTATTTT.

The rearrangement links TRBV30 to TRBJ1-2; 9 bases match TRBD1. Trimming removed 7 bases from V and 4 bases from J; junction bases left unmatched: 10. The CDR3 is 14 residues long. Germline V gene data show CDR1 as GTSNPN and CDR2 as SVGIG (reference sequence). In DNA form, the CDR3 reads TGTGCCTTACCCGGGACAGGGAAGGCCTATGGCTACACCTTC. Protein product: CALPGTGKAYGYTF.

The chain has TRBV14 and TRBJ2-5, with D possibly matching TRBD2 (6 bases). The germline V and J ends were trimmed by 2 bases and 2 bases, with 15 bases remaining between them. The length of the CDR3 is 16 residues. Germline assignment: CDR1 SGHDN and CDR2 FVKESK. Here the CDR3 reads CASSQSGSSFQETQYF. In DNA, the CDR3 is TGTGCCAGCAGCCAAAGCGGGTCCTCCTTTCAAGAGACCCAGTACTTC.

In its sample, this clone was seen once. The J gene is TRBJ2-1, the V gene TRBV24-1, with 8 nucleotides matching TRBD1. The V segment lost 3 bases and the J segment 3 bases; nucleotides outside the gene matches: 6. Germline-derived CDR1 and CDR2 are KGHDR and SFDVKD. This CDR3 is 16 amino acids long. CDR3 residues: CATSDRQGPNYNEQFF. Here the CDR3 DNA reads TGTGCCACCAGTGATAGACAGGGGCCGAACTACAATGAGCAGTTCTTC.

The rearrangement uses TRBV5-1 and TRBJ1-1; D gene ambiguous. Germline values: CDR1 SGHRS, CDR2 YFSETQ. The CDR3 extends over 14 amino acids. Trimming left V 0 bases short and J 1 base short, with 7 bases between. CDR3 sequence reads: CASSLEQKNTEAFF. DNA for the CDR3: TGCGCCAGCAGCTTGGAACAAAAGAACACTGAAGCTTTCTTT. Based on the CDR3 plus reference TRBV5-1 and TRBJ1-1, the full variable domain is KAGVTQTPRYLIKTRGQQVTLSCSPISGHRSVSWYQQTPGQGLQFLFEYFSETQRNKGNFPGRFSGRQFSNSRSEMNVSTLELGDSALYLCASSLEQKNTEAFFGQGTRLTVV.

This chain uses TRBV11-3 with TRBJ2-6; a possible D gene is TRBD1 (6 bases). Germline V gene data show CDR1 as SGHNT and CDR2 as YENEEA. The CDR3 is made up of 19 amino acids. Trimming pared 1 base from V and 0 bases from J, leaving 16 bases between. Here the CDR3 reads CASSLGYGTPNSGANVLTF. The CDR3, as DNA: TGTGCCAGCAGCTTAGGCTACGGGACACCTAACTCTGGGGCCAACGTCCTGACTTTC.

This chain joins TRBV7-2 and TRBJ2-7; the match to TRBD1 covers 7 bases. V lost 5 bases, J lost 2 bases, and 9 bases stayed unmatched. The germline CDR1 and CDR2 sequences are SGHTA and FQGNSA. The CDR3 totals 15 residues. In DNA, the CDR3 is TGTGCCAGCAGCCCACAGGGGTTGGTACCCTACGAGCAGTACTTC. Translating it yields CASSPQGLVPYEQYF. Combining the CDR3 with reference TRBV7-2 and TRBJ2-7 gives the whole variable domain GAGVSQSPSNKVTEKGKDVELRCDPISGHTALYWYRQSLGQGLEFLIYFQGNSAPDKSGLPSDRFSAERTGGSVSTLTIQRTQQEDSAVYLCASSPQGLVPYEQYFGPGTRLTVT.

The V call is TRBV5-5, the J call TRBJ2-1; D perhaps matches TRBD1 (5 bases). Germline CDR1 is SGHKS and CDR2 is YYEKEE (reference sequence). V gave up 2 bases and J gave up 4 bases, with 13 bases separating them. This CDR3 spans 15 amino acids. In DNA, the CDR3 is TGTGCCAGCAGCTTAAACTATGGACAATACAATGAGCAGTTCTTC. Translating it yields CASSLNYGQYNEQFF.

The rearrangement uses TRBV19 and TRBJ1-5; tentative D call: TRBD1 (6 bases). V lost 6 bases, J lost 0 bases, and 21 bases lay in between. Germline V lookup: CDR1 LNHDA, CDR2 SQIVND (reference sequence). The CDR3 extends over 18 amino acids. The CDR3 DNA is TGTGCCAGTAGCCCCGGGACAAGGCCTTTGTATAGCAATCAGCCCCAGCATTTT. Protein sequence: CASSPGTRPLYSNQPQHF.

This clone was picked up a small number of times. J is TRBJ2-1 and V is TRBV4-1; tentatively, D is TRBD2 (6 bases). Germline V gene lookup returns CDR1 MGHRA and CDR2 YSYEKL. Trimming left V 0 bases short and J 4 bases short, with 13 bases between. This CDR3 is 16 amino acids long. The chain's CDR3 is CASSQEKGLIYNEQFF. The DNA of the CDR3 is TGCGCCAGCAGCCAAGAAAAGGGACTGATATACAATGAGCAGTTCTTC.

V is TRBV27 and J is TRBJ2-7; maybe TRBD1 (5 bases). CDR3 length: 13 residues. V was clipped by 3 bases and J by 7 bases, with 13 bases between them. Germline CDR1 and CDR2: MNHEY and SMNVEV (reference sequence). CDR3 in DNA: TGTGCCAGCAGTTTCGGGCAGGGTGCTGAGCAGTACGTC. This gives the protein CASSFGQGAEQYV.

The chain employs TRBV19 and TRBJ2-1; 7 nucleotides align to TRBD1. Trimming took 3 bases from V and 5 from J; bases not matched to a gene: 7. Germline CDR1 LNHDA, CDR2 SQIVND (reference sequence). This CDR3 contains 15 residues. The CDR3 nucleotides are TGTGCCAGTAGTATTAGGGACAGAGCAAACAATGAGCAGTTCTTC. This gives the protein CASSIRDRANNEQFF.

This chain connects TRBV18 to TRBJ2-5, with 12 nucleotides matching TRBD2. Germline V lookup: CDR1 KGHSH, CDR2 LQKENI. This CDR3 is built from 16 residues. V was clipped by 3 bases and J by 5 bases; unmatched bases: 7. The CDR3 DNA follows: TGTGCCAGCTCACCGGAGACTAGCGGGAGCACGGAGACCCAGTACTTC. Protein sequence: CASSPETSGSTETQYF.